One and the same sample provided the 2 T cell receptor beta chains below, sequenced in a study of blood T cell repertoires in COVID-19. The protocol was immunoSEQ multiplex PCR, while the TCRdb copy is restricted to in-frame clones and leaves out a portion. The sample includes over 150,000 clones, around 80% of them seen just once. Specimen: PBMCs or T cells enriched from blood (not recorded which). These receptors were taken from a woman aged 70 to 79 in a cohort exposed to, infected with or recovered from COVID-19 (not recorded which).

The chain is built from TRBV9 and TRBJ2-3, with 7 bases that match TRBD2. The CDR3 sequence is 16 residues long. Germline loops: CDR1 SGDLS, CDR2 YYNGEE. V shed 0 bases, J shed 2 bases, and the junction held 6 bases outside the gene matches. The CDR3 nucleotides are TGTGCCAGCAGCGTAGTTGCTAGCGGACACACAGATACGCAGTATTTT. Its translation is CASSVVASGHTDTQYF. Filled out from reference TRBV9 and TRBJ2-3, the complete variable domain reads DSGVTQTPKHLITATGQRVTLRCSPRSGDLSVYWYQQSLDQGLQFLIQYYNGEERAKGNILERFSAQQFPDLHSELNLSSLELGDSALYFCASSVVASGHTDTQYFGPGTRLTVL.

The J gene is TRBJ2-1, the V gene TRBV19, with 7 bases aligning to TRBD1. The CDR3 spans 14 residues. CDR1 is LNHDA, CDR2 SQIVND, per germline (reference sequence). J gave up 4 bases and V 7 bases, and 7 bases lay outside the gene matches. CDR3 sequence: CASTDRAGYNEQFF. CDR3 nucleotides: TGTGCCAGTACCGACAGGGCTGGATACAATGAGCAGTTCTTC. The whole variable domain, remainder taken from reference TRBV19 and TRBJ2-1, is DGGITQSPKYLFRKEGQNVTLSCEQNLNHDAMYWYRQDPGQGLRLIYYSQIVNDFQKGDIAEGYSVSREKKESFPLTVTSAQKNPTAFYLCASTDRAGYNEQFFGPGTRLTVL.